Listed here are 30 T cell receptor beta chains from one sample, sequenced in a study of T cells in Graves' hyperthyroidism and ophthalmopathy (dated 2019 in TCRdb). Receptor amplification or capture employed multiplex PCR. The listed sequencing device is Illumina HiSeq 2000. The TCR beta CDR3 regions were amplified from the RNA transcripts. A first-round RT-PCR of the TCR CDR3 used the HTBI primer set with the Qiagen OneStep RT-PCR kit. The public reads were run again by TCRdb, first through fastp at Q25 and then through MiXCR, and only productive beta chains were kept. When rows share a CDR3 protein, they turn into one entry using the most common DNA and genes. This sample is represented by a few hundred thousand distinct CDR3 sequences; 46% of them were singletons. The ten largest clones add up to about two fifths of the sample. Sequenced material: peripheral blood or thyroid tissue (not recorded which). The source is an adult woman with Graves' disease, either hyperthyroidism or ophthalmopathy (not recorded which).

This clonotype was picked up a small number of times. The CDR3 DNA is TGTGCCATCCGCGGGGACAGTGTTCAAGAGACCCAGTACTTC. It translates to CAIRGDSVQETQYF. V and J are TRBV10-3 and TRBJ2-5; D might be TRBD1 (7 bases). V lost 8 bases to trimming and J lost 2 bases, with 15 bases between them. Looked up from germline, CDR1 is ENHRY and CDR2 is SYGVKD. This CDR3 has 14 amino acids.

The rearrangement joins TRBV19 to TRBJ1-1; TRBD1 might be the D (5 bases). CDR1 and CDR2 (germline): LNHDA, SQIVND (reference sequence). V was cut by 6 bases and J by 0 bases, with 11 bases left in between. The CDR3 runs 14 residues. The CDR3, as DNA: TGTGCCAGTAGCCTGACAGCCATGAACACTGAAGCTTTCTTT. Translating gives CASSLTAMNTEAFF. Using reference TRBV19 and TRBJ1-1 for the parts outside the CDR3, the full variable domain is DGGITQSPKYLFRKEGQNVTLSCEQNLNHDAMYWYRQDPGQGLRLIYYSQIVNDFQKGDIAEGYSVSREKKESFPLTVTSAQKNPTAFYLCASSLTAMNTEAFFGQGTRLTVV.

The chain joins TRBV5-1 to TRBJ1-6; perhaps TRBD1 as D (6 bases). With 1 base removed from V and 5 bases from J, the gap between germline ends came to 10 bases. From germline, CDR1 is SGHRS and CDR2 YFSETQ. The CDR3 totals 15 residues. CDR3 sequence reads: CASSLRGEHNSPLHF. The CDR3, as DNA: TGCGCCAGCAGCTTGAGGGGGGAGCATAATTCACCCCTCCACTTT.

In this sample, this clonotype turned up a few times. The chain links TRBV7-2 to TRBJ2-7; D gene uncertain. Trimming took 4 bases from V and 5 from J, leaving 9 bases between them. The CDR3 has 12 amino acids. Germline V gene data show CDR1 as SGHTA and CDR2 as FQGNSA. CDR3 amino acids: CASSSAANEQYF. CDR3 DNA: TGTGCCAGCAGCTCGGCAGCGAACGAGCAGTACTTC.

This clonotype was seen repeatedly, ten times or more. The rearrangement links TRBV12-3 or TRBV12-4 to TRBJ2-7; tentatively, D is TRBD1 (5 bases). V lost 4 bases to trimming and J lost 3 bases, with 16 bases between them. This CDR3 comprises 15 residues. DNA for the CDR3: TGTGCCAGCAGTTCGCCTGGGGCAGGGAACTACGAGCAGTACTTC. This codes for CASSSPGAGNYEQYF.

The chain carries TRBV20-1 and TRBJ1-1, with a possible D match to TRBD1 (5 bases). CDR1 DFQATT and CDR2 SNEGSKA come from the germline V gene (reference sequence). This CDR3 has 14 amino acids. Between the trimmed V and J ends, which lost 2 bases and 0 bases, there was a span of 10 bases. The CDR3 loop is CSARQGLMNTEAFF. DNA for the CDR3: TGCAGTGCTAGACAGGGCCTCATGAACACTGAAGCTTTCTTT.

The V call is TRBV29-1, the J call TRBJ1-5; D is unclear. The V and J ends lost 4 bases and 3 bases respectively, with 10 bases between them. Germline CDR1 reads SQVTM; CDR2 reads ANQGSEA. The CDR3 is 13 amino acids. CDR3 loop: CSVGSGNNQPQHF. CDR3 bases: TGCAGCGTTGGGTCCGGGAACAATCAGCCCCAGCATTTT.

This clonotype turned up a few times. As the CDR3 is not closed by the conserved phenylalanine or tryptophan, this likely results from a read error. The DNA is omitted, as the CDR3 cannot be located on it reliably, and the CDR3 follows TCRdb's listing. The chain employs TRBV2 and TRBJ1-4; the table gives TRBD1 as D, unverified against the DNA. The length of the CDR3 is 11 amino acids, counting both ends. Per germline, CDR1 SNHLY and CDR2 FYNNEI. CDR3 sequence: CASSGGQGGDY.

V is TRBV5-1 and J is TRBJ2-2; D remains ambiguous. The CDR3 length is 15 residues. Trimming stripped 2 bases from V and 3 bases from J, with 11 bases between. The V gene's germline CDR1 is SGHRS and CDR2 YFSETQ. CDR3 bases: TGCGCCAGCAGCTTTAATCCTCCGTACACCGGGGAGCTGTTTTTT. Protein product: CASSFNPPYTGELFF.

The genes are TRBV7-9 and TRBJ2-2; perhaps TRBD2 as D (5 bases). There are 15 residues in the CDR3. Germline lookup yields CDR1 SEHNR and CDR2 FQNEAQ (reference sequence). The V end lost 1 base, the J end lost 5 bases, and 11 bases lay between the germline ends. CDR3 in amino acids: CASSLERFDTGELFF. The CDR3 DNA reads as TGTGCCAGCAGCTTAGAGCGGTTTGATACCGGGGAGCTGTTTTTT.

In regard to this clonotype: At one end, the junction sequence differs from germline, possibly due to a read error. The chain recombines TRBV25-1 with TRBJ2-5, with a possible D match to TRBD1 (5 bases). The CDR3 contains 12 residues. Germline values: CDR1 MGHDK, CDR2 SYGVNS. The CDR3 DNA reads TGTGCCAGCTTCGGCAGGGCAGAGACCCAGTGCTTC. It is translated as CASFGRAETQCF.

J is TRBJ1-5 and V is TRBV2, with D hard to call. Germline loops: CDR1 SNHLY, CDR2 FYNNEI. This CDR3 comprises 16 residues. V was shortened by 6 bases and J by 0 bases, with 15 bases between the two germline ends. Here the CDR3 DNA reads TGTGCCAGCAGCCCAGACGGGGTCCATAGCAATCAGCCCCAGCATTTT. Its translation: CASSPDGVHSNQPQHF.

This chain connects TRBV29-1 to TRBJ1-4; D unresolved. The V gene's germline CDR1 is SQVTM and CDR2 ANQGSEA. CDR3 length: 13 amino acids. Trimming removed 6 bases from V and 3 bases from J, with 11 bases in between. The CDR3 nucleotides read TGCAGCGTAAGACAAGCGGCTAATGAAAAACTGTTTTTT. It is translated as CSVRQAANEKLFF.

There are many counts of this clonotype. V gene TRBV4-1 combines with J gene TRBJ1-2, with TRBD1 matching 8 bases. The CDR3 length is 17 residues. Trimming took 1 base from V and 2 from J; bases not matched to a gene: 9. Germline V gene lookup returns CDR1 MGHRA and CDR2 YSYEKL. In DNA, the CDR3 is TGCGCCAGCAGCCAAGCCCCCCGGACAGGGTGGAACTATGGCTACACCTTC. This codes for CASSQAPRTGWNYGYTF.

The chain has TRBV20-1 and TRBJ1-1; D not resolved. The V end lost 7 bases, the J end lost 3 bases, and 6 bases lay between the germline ends. Germline lookup yields CDR1 DFQATT and CDR2 SNEGSKA (reference sequence). The CDR3 has 10 amino acids. CDR3 amino acids: CSVPDTEAFF. CDR3 sequence (DNA): TGCAGTGTCCCCGACACTGAAGCTTTCTTT.

In the case of this clonotype: The germline gene is not matched at one end of the junction; a read error may be the cause. J is TRBJ1-1 and V is TRBV7-2; D gene unclear. The CDR3 contains 13 residues. CDR1 and CDR2 from the germline V gene are SGHTA and FQGNSA. The CDR3 bases are TGCGCCAGCAGCCAATTGGGTTACTCTGAAGCTTTCTTT. Protein sequence: CASSQLGYSEAFF.

This clonotype was seen once. The chain recombines TRBV20-1 with TRBJ1-5; D possibly corresponds to TRBD1 (5 bases). CDR1 DFQATT and CDR2 SNEGSKA come from the germline V gene (reference sequence). V was clipped by 6 bases and J by 9 bases, with 12 bases between them. The CDR3 contains 11 residues. This CDR3 is CSAGRRGPQHF. In DNA form, the CDR3 reads TGCAGTGCGGGACGGCGGGGGCCCCAGCATTTT.

This clonotype has at least ten counts. The chain couples TRBV5-4 to TRBJ1-1, with 7 bases identical to TRBD1. In germline, CDR1 is SGHNT, CDR2 YYREEE (reference sequence). V gave up 3 bases and J gave up 8 bases; unmatched junction bases: 16. The CDR3 runs to 16 residues. This CDR3 reads CASSWEGARGFNEAFF. The CDR3 bases are TGTGCCAGCAGCTGGGAGGGGGCGCGTGGTTTTAACGAAGCTTTCTTT.

The rearrangement joins TRBV10-3 to TRBJ2-7, with a possible D match to TRBD2 (6 bases). The CDR3 loop spans 13 amino acids. V was pared by 6 bases and J by 7 bases, with 16 bases between. Germline CDR1 and CDR2: ENHRY and SYGVKD. The CDR3 coding sequence is TGTGCCATCAGCCCCCCTCTAGCGTCGGAGCAGTACTTC. Amino acids: CAISPPLASEQYF.

The chain couples TRBV20-1 to TRBJ1-6; D is undetermined. The germline V and J ends were trimmed by 3 bases and 7 bases, with 16 bases remaining between them. Germline CDR1 DFQATT, CDR2 SNEGSKA (reference sequence). The CDR3 is 15 amino acids. The CDR3 sequence: CSASLAGGQNSPLHF. DNA for the CDR3: TGCAGTGCTAGTCTAGCGGGAGGGCAAAATTCACCCCTCCACTTT.

This clonotype occurred many times. This chain connects TRBV28 to TRBJ2-6; D unclear. Germline V gives CDR1 MDHEN, CDR2 SYDVKM. The CDR3 covers 15 residues. V was cut by 4 bases and J by 4 bases, with 11 bases left in between. The CDR3, as DNA: TGTGCCAGCAGTTCACCTTGGGTCGGGGCCAACGTCCTGACTTTC. It translates to CASSSPWVGANVLTF.

The chain joins TRBV6-5 to TRBJ2-5; 7 bases line up with TRBD1. This CDR3 has 15 residues. The V gene's germline CDR1 is MNHEY and CDR2 SVGAGI. The J segment lost 1 base and the V segment lost 2 bases, leaving 4 bases of the junction unmatched. CDR3 loop: CASSYGDRVQETQYF. DNA for the CDR3: TGTGCCAGCAGTTACGGTGACAGGGTCCAAGAGACCCAGTACTTC.

This clonotype appeared many times. V gene TRBV24-1 combines with J gene TRBJ2-6; D remains ambiguous. V gave up 4 bases and J gave up 2 bases, with 2 bases separating them. The CDR3 runs to 13 residues. Germline V gene data show CDR1 as KGHDR and CDR2 as SFDVKD. The CDR3 loop is CATSETGANVLTF. CDR3 nucleotide sequence: TGTGCCACCAGTGAAACTGGGGCCAACGTCCTGACTTTC.

This chain uses TRBV12-3 or TRBV12-4 with TRBJ2-5; possibly TRBD1 or TRBD2 for D (6 bases each). V shed 5 bases and J shed 4 bases, with 14 bases lying between them. The CDR3 extends over 14 amino acids. The CDR3 region has the DNA TGTGCCAGCAGTCCTCAACAGGGACTAGAGACCCAGTACTTC. Residues: CASSPQQGLETQYF.

Turning to this clonotype: This clone may be a read error of a much larger clone one base away. The rearrangement links TRBV12-3 or TRBV12-4 to TRBJ2-5; 7 bases match TRBD2. CDR3 length equals 14 residues. This CDR3 is CASSLPSGGEAQYF. Here the CDR3 DNA reads TGTGCCAGCAGTTTACCTAGCGGAGGAGAGGCCCAGTACTTC.

This clonotype appeared a single time. The V and J genes are TRBV15 and TRBJ1-4; no clear D gene. In germline, CDR1 is LNHNV, CDR2 YYDKDF (reference sequence). This CDR3 is built from 13 residues. With 0 bases removed from V and 7 bases from J, the gap between germline ends came to 6 bases. The CDR3 region is CATSRDNGEKLFF. The CDR3 coding sequence is TGTGCCACCAGCAGAGATAACGGTGAAAAACTGTTTTTT.

The sample holds one count of this clonotype. A read error may produce the germline difference seen at one junction end. The chain employs TRBV11-2 and TRBJ1-1; D gene ambiguous. This CDR3 spans 14 amino acids. Germline values: CDR1 SGHAT, CDR2 FQNNGV. The CDR3 coding sequence is TGTGCCAGCAGCTTAGTCACCATGAAAACTGAAGCTTTCTTT. Its protein product is CASSLVTMKTEAFF.

The J gene is TRBJ1-6, the V gene TRBV28; possibly TRBD1 for D (5 bases). This CDR3 has 15 amino acids. V was shortened by 0 bases and J by 7 bases, with 10 bases between the two germline ends. Germline assignment: CDR1 MDHEN and CDR2 SYDVKM. CDR3 bases: TGTGCCAGCAGTTTATGGTCGGGGGTAAATTCACCCCTCCACTTT. It encodes CASSLWSGVNSPLHF. Drawing the rest from reference TRBV28 and TRBJ1-6, the complete variable domain is DVKVTQSSRYLVKRTGEKVFLECVQDMDHENMFWYRQDPGLGLRLIYFSYDVKMKEKGDIPEGYSVSREKKERFSLILESASTNQTSMYLCASSLWSGVNSPLHFGNGTRLTVT.

The V call is TRBV12-3 or TRBV12-4, the J call TRBJ1-6, with a possible D match to TRBD1 (5 bases). Deletions cut 7 bases from V and 9 bases from J, with 10 bases between. This CDR3 comprises 12 residues. Here the CDR3 DNA reads TGTGCCAGCACCCTCGGGGGTTCACCCCTCCACTTT. Translation: CASTLGGSPLHF.

The V call is TRBV7-9, the J call TRBJ1-1, with D perhaps TRBD1 (6 bases). Per the germline V gene, CDR1 is SEHNR and CDR2 is FQNEAQ (reference sequence). The CDR3 length is 15 residues. V lost 1 base, J lost 1 base, and 10 bases lay in between. The CDR3 spells CASSLGRGWNTEAFF. CDR3 nucleotides: TGTGCCAGCAGCTTAGGTAGGGGGTGGAACACTGAAGCTTTCTTT.